The 13 T cell receptor beta chains in this list originate from one sample, sequenced in a study of blood T cell repertoires in COVID-19. Data came from immunoSEQ multiplex PCR; TCRdb stores just in-frame clones and leaves some out. The data show tens of thousands of clones, around 72% seen once. The specimen was peripheral blood. The source is a man in his 70s with COVID-19, enrolled during active disease.

The chain carries TRBV28 and TRBJ2-3; D is uncertain. The CDR3 extends over 13 amino acids. Germline CDR1 is MDHEN and CDR2 is SYDVKM. V was cut by 1 base and J by 5 bases, with 7 bases left in between. Here the CDR3 reads CASSLSTVDTQYF. In DNA, the CDR3 is TGTGCCAGCAGTTTATCTACCGTAGATACGCAGTATTTT.

The rearrangement uses TRBV7-9 and TRBJ2-1, with 7 bases aligning to TRBD1. CDR1 and CDR2 (germline): SEHNR, FQNEAQ (reference sequence). The CDR3 consists of 16 residues. V shed 5 bases and J 4 bases; nucleotides not matched to a gene: 11. CDR3 nucleotides: TGTGCCAGCAGCCCCCCCCCGGGACAGAAATACAATGAGCAGTTCTTC. Its translation: CASSPPPGQKYNEQFF.

V gene TRBV9 combines with J gene TRBJ1-3; D is ambiguous. V lost 4 bases, J lost 1 base, and 18 bases lay in between. The CDR3 has 17 amino acids. Germline V gives CDR1 SGDLS, CDR2 YYNGEE. The CDR3 protein is CASSPRWAGPSGNTIYF. The CDR3 DNA is TGTGCCAGCAGCCCCCGCTGGGCGGGCCCATCTGGAAACACCATATATTTT.

The chain links TRBV6-5 to TRBJ2-3; D may be TRBD2 (6 bases). Germline CDR1 and CDR2: MNHEY and SVGAGI. The CDR3 is made up of 14 amino acids. The V end lost 7 bases, the J end lost 2 bases, and 13 bases lay between the germline ends. This CDR3 reads CASIPGSLTDTQYF. The CDR3, as DNA: TGTGCCAGCATCCCCGGGAGTCTCACAGATACGCAGTATTTT.

The rearrangement links TRBV7-2 to TRBJ2-6, with 8 bases fitting TRBD1. J lost 2 bases, V lost 1 base, and 1 base had no gene match. Germline loops: CDR1 SGHTA, CDR2 FQGNSA. The CDR3 consists of 16 residues. CDR3 in amino acids: CASSLVGQAGANVLTF. CDR3 coding DNA: TGTGCCAGCAGCTTAGTGGGACAGGCTGGGGCCAACGTCCTGACTTTC.

The J gene is TRBJ1-2, the V gene TRBV13, with TRBD1 identical over 7 bases. The germline V gene encodes CDR1 PRHDT and CDR2 FYEKMQ (reference sequence). The ends lost 5 bases at V and 4 bases at J; junction bases unmatched: 7. The CDR3 consists of 14 residues. The CDR3, as DNA: TGTGCCAGCAGCCTAAGGGGGCGGGGCTATGGCTACACCTTC. Translation gives CASSLRGRGYGYTF.

J is TRBJ2-3 and V is TRBV18, with D tentatively TRBD1 (6 bases). The V gene's germline CDR1 is KGHSH and CDR2 LQKENI. Trimming cost V 3 bases and J 2 bases, with 9 bases left between them. The CDR3 has 14 residues. The DNA of the CDR3 is TGTGCCAGCTCACCGGGACAAACCACAGATACGCAGTATTTT. Translating it yields CASSPGQTTDTQYF.

The chain joins TRBV27 to TRBJ2-2, with unresolved D. This CDR3 spans 12 amino acids. Trimming shortened V by 1 base and J by 7 bases, and 4 bases separated the two germline ends. Looked up from germline, CDR1 is MNHEY and CDR2 is SMNVEV (reference sequence). The CDR3 DNA reads as TGTGCCAGCAGTTTATTGAGCGGGGAGCTGTTTTTT. It is translated as CASSLLSGELFF.

In this sample, this clone turned up a few times. The chain employs TRBV6-2 or TRBV6-3 and TRBJ2-7; 7 nucleotides align to TRBD1. The J segment lost 6 bases and the V segment lost 6 bases, leaving 11 bases of the junction unmatched. This CDR3 region has 14 residues. Germline CDR1 MNHEY, CDR2 SVGEGT. CDR3 amino acids: CASRPRRGHIEQYF. As DNA, the CDR3 is TGTGCCAGCAGACCTCGTAGGGGGCACATCGAGCAGTACTTC.

The V and J genes are TRBV3-1 (or the pseudogene TRBV3-2) and TRBJ1-4; TRBD1 aligns across 7 bases. Germline trimming cut 0 bases from V and 3 bases from J; bases unmatched to any gene: 7. The CDR3 loop spans 17 amino acids. Germline CDR1 LGHDT, CDR2 YNNKEL (reference sequence). CDR3 region: CASSQDRQGVSNEKLFF. In DNA form, the CDR3 reads TGTGCCAGCAGCCAAGATCGGCAGGGGGTCTCTAATGAAAAACTGTTTTTT.

The chain carries TRBV28 and TRBJ1-2; possibly TRBD1 for D (5 bases). Trimming left V 5 bases short and J 8 bases short, with 15 bases between. This CDR3 has 13 residues. From germline, CDR1 is MDHEN and CDR2 SYDVKM. The CDR3 nucleotides are TGTGCCAGCAGTCCCCAGACAGTCACCGGCTACACCTTC. It codes for CASSPQTVTGYTF.

This sequence joins TRBV2 and TRBJ2-5, with D maybe TRBD2 (5 bases). V lost 8 bases to trimming and J lost 1 base, with 20 bases between them. Germline CDR1 SNHLY, CDR2 FYNNEI. The CDR3 is 16 residues long. CDR3 residues: CASAHGLVATQETQYF. In nucleotides, the CDR3 is TGTGCCAGCGCCCATGGCTTGGTAGCGACCCAAGAGACCCAGTACTTC.

The rearrangement uses TRBV4-3 and TRBJ2-3; D call uncertain. V lost 6 bases, J lost 2 bases, and 12 bases lay in between. Germline V CDR1 and CDR2: LGHNA, YSLEER. The CDR3 consists of 14 residues. DNA for the CDR3: TGCGCCAGCAGTGATTCGGAGATCACAGATACGCAGTATTTT. Amino acids: CASSDSEITDTQYF.